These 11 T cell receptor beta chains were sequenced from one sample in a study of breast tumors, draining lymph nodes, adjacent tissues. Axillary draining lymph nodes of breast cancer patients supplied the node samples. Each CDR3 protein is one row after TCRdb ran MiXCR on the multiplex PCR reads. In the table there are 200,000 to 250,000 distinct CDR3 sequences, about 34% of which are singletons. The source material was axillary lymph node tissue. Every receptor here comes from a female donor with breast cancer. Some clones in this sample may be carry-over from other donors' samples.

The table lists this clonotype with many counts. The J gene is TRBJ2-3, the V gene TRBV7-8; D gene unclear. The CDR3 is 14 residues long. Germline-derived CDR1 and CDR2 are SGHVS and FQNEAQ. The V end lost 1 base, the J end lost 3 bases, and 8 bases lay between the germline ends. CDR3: CASSLGQDTDTQYF. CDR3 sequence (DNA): TGTGCCAGCAGCTTAGGGCAGGATACAGATACGCAGTATTTT.

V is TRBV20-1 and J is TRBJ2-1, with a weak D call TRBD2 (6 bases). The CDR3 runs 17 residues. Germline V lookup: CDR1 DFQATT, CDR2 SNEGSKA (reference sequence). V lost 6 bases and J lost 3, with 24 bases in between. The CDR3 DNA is TGCAGTGCCAGCAGCGCCCGACTAGGAGGCTTCTACAATGAGCAGTTCTTC. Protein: CSASSARLGGFYNEQFF.

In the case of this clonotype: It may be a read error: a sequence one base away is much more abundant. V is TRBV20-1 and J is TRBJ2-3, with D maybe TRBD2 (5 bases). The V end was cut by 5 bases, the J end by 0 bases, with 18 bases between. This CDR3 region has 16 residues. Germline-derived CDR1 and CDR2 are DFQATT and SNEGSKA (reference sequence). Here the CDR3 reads CSAFDIGKASTDTQYF. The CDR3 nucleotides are TGCAGTGCTTTCGATATCGGGAAGGCAAGCACAGATACGCAGTATTTT.

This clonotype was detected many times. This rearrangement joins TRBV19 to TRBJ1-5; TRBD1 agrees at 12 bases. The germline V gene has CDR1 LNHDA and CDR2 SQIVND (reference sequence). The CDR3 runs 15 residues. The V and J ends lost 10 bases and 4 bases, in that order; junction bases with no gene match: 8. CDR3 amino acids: CATLGQGARNQPQHF. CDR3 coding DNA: TGTGCCACCCTGGGACAGGGGGCTAGAAATCAGCCCCAGCATTTT. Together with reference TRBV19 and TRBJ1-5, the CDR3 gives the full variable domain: DGGITQSPKYLFRKEGQNVTLSCEQNLNHDAMYWYRQDPGQGLRLIYYSQIVNDFQKGDIAEGYSVSREKKESFPLTVTSAQKNPTAFYLCATLGQGARNQPQHFGDGTRLSIL.

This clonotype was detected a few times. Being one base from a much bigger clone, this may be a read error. CDR3 sequence (DNA): TGTGCCAGCAGCCGGACAGGCACTGAGCAGTTCTTC. Protein product: CASSRTGTEQFF. This chain uses TRBV5-6 with TRBJ2-1; TRBD1 matches at 7 bases. The CDR3 is 12 residues long. Per germline, CDR1 SGHDT and CDR2 YYEEEE. The V and J ends lost 4 bases and 9 bases, in that order; junction bases with no gene match: 4.

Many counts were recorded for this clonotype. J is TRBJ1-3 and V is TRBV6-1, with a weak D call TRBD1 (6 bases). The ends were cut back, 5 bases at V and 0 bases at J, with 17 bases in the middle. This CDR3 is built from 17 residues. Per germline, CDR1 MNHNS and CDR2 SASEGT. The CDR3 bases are TGTGCCAGCAGTAAAAGGGCGGACAGCTTCTCTGGAAACACCATATATTTT. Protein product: CASSKRADSFSGNTIYF.

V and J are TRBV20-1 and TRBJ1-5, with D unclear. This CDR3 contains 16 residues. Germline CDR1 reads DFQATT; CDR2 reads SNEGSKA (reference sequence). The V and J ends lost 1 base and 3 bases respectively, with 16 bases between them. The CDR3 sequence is CSARVPNRVLNQPQHF. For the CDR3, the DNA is TGCAGTGCTAGAGTACCGAACCGGGTGCTCAATCAGCCCCAGCATTTT.

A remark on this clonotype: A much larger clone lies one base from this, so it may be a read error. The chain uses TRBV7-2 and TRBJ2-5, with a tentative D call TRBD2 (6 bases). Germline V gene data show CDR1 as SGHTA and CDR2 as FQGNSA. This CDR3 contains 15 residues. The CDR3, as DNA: TGTGCCAGCAGCCAAGATGAGGCTAGCGCGGAGACCCAGCACTTC. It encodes CASSQDEASAETQHF.

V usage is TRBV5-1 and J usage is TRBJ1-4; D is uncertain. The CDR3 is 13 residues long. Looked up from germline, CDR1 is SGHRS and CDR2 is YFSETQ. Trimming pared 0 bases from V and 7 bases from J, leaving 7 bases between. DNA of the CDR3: TGCGCCAGCAGCTTGGAGGGAGGTGAAAAACTGTTTTTT. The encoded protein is CASSLEGGEKLFF.

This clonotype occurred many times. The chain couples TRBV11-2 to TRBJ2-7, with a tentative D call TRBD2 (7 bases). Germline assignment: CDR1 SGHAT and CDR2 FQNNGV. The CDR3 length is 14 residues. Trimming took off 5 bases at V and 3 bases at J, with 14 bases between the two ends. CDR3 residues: CASSRTGRGYEQYF. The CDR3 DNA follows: TGTGCCAGCAGCCGAACAGGGAGGGGCTACGAGCAGTACTTC.

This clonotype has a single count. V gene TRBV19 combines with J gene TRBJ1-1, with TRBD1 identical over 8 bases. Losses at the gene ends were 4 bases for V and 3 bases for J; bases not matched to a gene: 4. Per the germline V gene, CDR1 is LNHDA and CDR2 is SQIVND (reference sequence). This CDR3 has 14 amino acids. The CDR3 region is CASSTYRGDTEAFF. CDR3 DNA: TGTGCCAGTAGTACCTACAGGGGGGACACTGAAGCTTTCTTT.